A single sample gave rise to the 30 T cell receptor beta chains below, sequenced in a study of kidney transplant recipient with SARS-CoV-2 infection. A single record per CDR3 protein comes from TCRdb applying MiXCR to the reads. The sample has roughly 230,000 distinct CDR3 sequences; about 28% are singletons. Sample: a blood sample, taken at baseline and on day 111 from a kidney transplant recipient. The receptor source for this set is a male patient in his 30s who had COVID-19 and was a kidney transplant recipient. These T cells may partly come from the graft donor.

This clonotype was recorded many times. The CDR3: CASSPQTGFTEAFF. The DNA of the CDR3 is TGTGCCAGCTCACCCCAGACGGGGTTCACTGAAGCTTTCTTT. V is TRBV18 and J is TRBJ1-1; D unclear. This CDR3 is 14 amino acids long. V dropped 3 bases and J dropped 4 bases, with 12 bases sitting between them. Germline values: CDR1 KGHSH, CDR2 LQKENI.

For this clonotype: This could be a read error, since a much larger clone is one nucleotide away. The genes are TRBV7-6 and TRBJ1-2; no firm D call. V was clipped by 5 bases and J by 4 bases, with 23 bases between them. Germline lookup yields CDR1 SGHVS and CDR2 FNYEAQ. The CDR3 contains 17 residues. The CDR3 DNA is TGTGCCAGCAGCGACCGCCCTGAATCTCGAAAGACCTATGGCTACACCTTC. Protein: CASSDRPESRKTYGYTF. Full variable domain (remainder filled in from reference TRBV7-6 and TRBJ1-2): GAGVSQSPRYKVTKRGQDVALRCDPISGHVSLYWYRQALGQGPEFLTYFNYEAQQDKSGLPNDRFSAERPEGSISTLTIQRTEQRDSAMYRCASSDRPESRKTYGYTFGSGTRLTVV.

Note on this clonotype: This may come from a read error, since a much larger clone is one base off. The chain combines TRBV19 with TRBJ1-6; weak D call: TRBD1 (6 bases). Trimming cost V 6 bases and J 12 bases, with 21 bases left between them. CDR1 LNHDA and CDR2 SQIVND come from the germline V gene (reference sequence). The CDR3 spans 15 residues. The CDR3 nucleotides read TGTGCCAGTAGAACGACAGGAGTCCATTATTTACCCCTCCACTTT. Its translation: CASRTTGVHYLPLHF.

About this clonotype: This may be a read error: a much more frequent sequence differs by one nucleotide. CDR3: CASGLMGQSTEAFF. The CDR3 coding sequence is TGTGCCAGCGGTTTGATGGGACAGAGCACTGAAGCTTTCTTT. The chain joins TRBV6-2 or TRBV6-3 to TRBJ1-1, with 7 positions matching TRBD1. CDR3 length: 14 amino acids. Germline V gene lookup returns CDR1 MNHEY and CDR2 SVGEGT. J was trimmed by 4 bases and V by 8 bases; bases with no gene match: 10.

Points on this clonotype: The junction departs from germline at one end; a sequencing error may be responsible. In nucleotides, the CDR3 is TGCGCCAGCAATCCCATATCGGTTCGAAAGACCTATGGCTGCACCTTC. It encodes CASNPISVRKTYGCTF. V usage is TRBV5-1 and J usage is TRBJ1-2; D uncertain. This CDR3 region has 16 residues. Germline V lookup: CDR1 SGHRS, CDR2 YFSETQ.

This clonotype has at least ten counts. The chain carries TRBV16 and TRBJ1-2; D ambiguous. Per the germline V gene, CDR1 is KGHSY and CDR2 is FQNENV. The germline V and J ends were trimmed by 5 bases and 4 bases, with 23 bases remaining between them. This CDR3 has 17 residues. Here the CDR3 reads CASSTEKVVRKTYGYTF. DNA for the CDR3: TGTGCCAGCAGCACTGAGAAGGTCGTTAGAAAGACCTATGGCTACACCTTC. Looking up the rest from reference TRBV16 and TRBJ1-2 gives the full variable domain: GEEVAQTPKHLVRGEGQKAKLYCAPIKGHSYVFWYQQVLKNEFKFLISFQNENVFDETGMPKERFSAKCLPNSPCSLEIQATKLEDSAVYFCASSTEKVVRKTYGYTFGSGTRLTVV.

In the case of this clonotype: Since a much larger clone is just one base distant, this may be a read error. This chain uses TRBV4-1 with TRBJ2-1; the match to TRBD2 covers 7 bases. The CDR3 length is 17 residues. Germline V gene data show CDR1 as MGHRA and CDR2 as YSYEKL. The DNA of the CDR3 is TGCGCCGGCAGCCCGGGGACTTACGAGCGGGGCACCATGGAGCAGTTCTTC. Protein product: CAGSPGTYERGTMEQFF.

At least ten counts were recorded for this clonotype. The V gene is TRBV29-1, the J gene TRBJ2-1; D is uncertain. Germline CDR1 is SQVTM and CDR2 is ANQGSEA. This CDR3 region has 10 residues. Trimming removed 6 bases at V and 6 bases at J, with 6 bases between. The CDR3 loop is CSVAGNEQFF. The DNA for the CDR3 is TGCAGCGTCGCCGGCAATGAGCAGTTCTTC.

The V gene is TRBV7-2, the J gene TRBJ1-2; D gene uncertain. This CDR3 spans 17 amino acids. Trimming left V 5 bases short and J 4 bases short, with 23 bases between. Germline V lookup: CDR1 SGHTA, CDR2 FQGNSA. The CDR3 region is CASSPIRRGGKTYGYTF. Here the CDR3 DNA reads TGTGCCAGCAGCCCCATTCGCAGAGGCGGAAAGACCTATGGCTACACCTTC.

This chain uses TRBV19 with TRBJ2-1; 11 nucleotides match TRBD2. This CDR3 has 16 residues. Germline loops: CDR1 LNHDA, CDR2 SQIVND (reference sequence). With V trimmed by 5 bases and J by 7 bases, 10 bases remained unmatched. The CDR3 loop is CASSFSSGGPRNEQFF. In nucleotides, the CDR3 is TGTGCCAGTAGTTTTTCTAGCGGGGGGCCCAGGAATGAGCAGTTCTTC.

To note about this clonotype: A read error is the likely source, as a far larger clone sits one nucleotide away. V gene TRBV20-1 combines with J gene TRBJ2-4; the D gene is possibly TRBD2 (5 bases). In germline, CDR1 is DFQATT, CDR2 SNEGSKA (reference sequence). The germline V and J ends were trimmed by 5 bases and 13 bases, with 18 bases remaining between them. This CDR3 comprises 12 residues. In DNA, the CDR3 is TGCAGTGCTGGTATGACTATGGTTGAGCAGTACTTC. Translation: CSAGMTMVEQYF.

This clonotype was counted between two and nine times. The rearrangement joins TRBV5-1 to TRBJ2-5; no clear D gene. Between the trimmed V and J ends, which lost 1 base and 1 base, there was a span of 8 bases. CDR1 and CDR2 (germline): SGHRS, YFSETQ. The CDR3 extends over 14 amino acids. DNA for the CDR3: TGCGCCAGCAGCTTGTGGGCAGTCCAAGAGACCCAGTACTTC. Translating it yields CASSLWAVQETQYF.

In this sample, this clonotype turned up many times. This chain joins TRBV3-1 and TRBJ2-2, with no clear D. V lost 5 bases to trimming and J lost 5 bases, with 24 bases between them. The V gene's germline CDR1 is LGHDT and CDR2 YNNKEL (reference sequence). The CDR3 has 18 amino acids. The DNA of the CDR3 is TGTGCCAGCAGCAACGTTTCTCCCATTTCAGGCTTGACCGGGGAGCTGTTTTTT. This translates into CASSNVSPISGLTGELFF.

This clonotype was observed many times. The chain combines TRBV30 with TRBJ1-3; D may be TRBD1 (5 bases). Germline V gene sequence: CDR1 GTSNPN, CDR2 SVGIG (reference sequence). This CDR3 is 15 amino acids long. V was shortened by 3 bases and J by 1 base, with 13 bases between the two germline ends. The CDR3 sequence: CAWRMRGISGNTIYF. In DNA form, the CDR3 reads TGTGCCTGGAGGATGAGGGGAATTTCTGGAAACACCATATATTTT.

V gene TRBV6-2 or TRBV6-3 combines with J gene TRBJ1-2; no definite D call. The CDR3 runs 17 residues. Between the trimmed V and J ends, which lost 5 bases and 4 bases, there was a span of 23 bases. Germline-derived CDR1 and CDR2 are MNHEY and SVGEGT. CDR3 in DNA: TGTGCCAGCAGTCTATTCAACTGCATCGGAAAGACCTATGGCTACACCTTC. Amino acid sequence: CASSLFNCIGKTYGYTF.

In its sample, this clonotype was seen many times. The chain employs TRBV28 and TRBJ1-1; D gene unclear. This CDR3 has 14 residues. Between the trimmed V and J ends, which lost 3 bases and 8 bases, there was a span of 16 bases. CDR1 and CDR2 (germline): MDHEN, SYDVKM. CDR3 sequence (DNA): TGTGCCAGCAGTTTCCACGGATCTCGCAGCGAAGCTTTCTTT. It codes for CASSFHGSRSEAFF.

In its sample, this clonotype was seen many times. The chain employs TRBV30 and TRBJ2-3; D may be TRBD2 (7 bases). The CDR3 loop spans 14 amino acids. In germline, CDR1 is GTSNPN, CDR2 SVGIG (reference sequence). V was trimmed by 4 bases and J by 5 bases, leaving 16 bases between them. The chain's CDR3 is CAWKGGGAVDTQYF. The CDR3 DNA follows: TGTGCCTGGAAGGGGGGAGGGGCGGTAGATACGCAGTATTTT.

The table lists this clonotype with a count of one. Given a much more abundant clone one base away, this may be a read error. The rearrangement joins TRBV6-5 to TRBJ1-2; D not certain. Trimming removed 5 bases from V and 8 bases from J, with 15 bases in between. This CDR3 has 13 amino acids. Germline lookup yields CDR1 MNHEY and CDR2 SVGAGI. The CDR3 sequence: CASSISSLGGYTF. The CDR3 region has the DNA TGTGCCAGCAGTATTAGTTCCTTGGGGGGCTACACCTTC.

The sample holds many counts of this clonotype. The chain combines TRBV3-1 with TRBJ2-5; no reliable D call. The V end was cut by 5 bases, the J end by 5 bases, with 24 bases between. CDR3 length: 17 amino acids. From germline, CDR1 is LGHDT and CDR2 YNNKEL (reference sequence). The CDR3: CASSSYTPISFSETQYF. The CDR3 DNA follows: TGTGCCAGCAGCTCTTACACTCCCATTTCTTTCTCTGAGACCCAGTACTTC.

A word on this clonotype: A much larger clone sits a single nucleotide away, making a read error possible. The chain combines TRBV7-6 with TRBJ1-2; D uncertain. Trimming removed 3 bases from V and 7 bases from J, with 24 bases in between. This CDR3 has 17 amino acids. The germline V gene has CDR1 SGHVS and CDR2 FNYEAQ. Here the CDR3 reads CASSFSHESRKTCGYTF. The CDR3 nucleotides read TGTGCCAGCAGCTTTTCGCATGAATCTCGAAAGACCTGTGGCTACACCTTC.

This clonotype was detected ten times or more. The gene calls are TRBV5-4 and TRBJ1-2, with D unresolved. CDR1 and CDR2 (germline): SGHNT, YYREEE (reference sequence). The CDR3 contains 16 residues. V lost 7 bases and J 4 bases, leaving 23 bases between the germline ends. CDR3: CASESDVPGKTYGYTF. For the CDR3, the DNA is TGTGCCAGCGAGTCCGACGTACCAGGAAAGACCTATGGCTACACCTTC.

This clonotype was seen a handful of times. Since a much larger clone is just one base distant, this may be a read error. V is TRBV12-3 or TRBV12-4 and J is TRBJ1-6; D possibly corresponds to TRBD1 (5 bases). There are 17 residues in the CDR3. The CDR3 spells CASSLVTTGHMNSPLRF. CDR3 DNA sequence: TGTGCCAGCAGTTTAGTCACCACAGGACACATGAATTCACCCCTCCGCTTT.

This clonotype occurred many times. J is TRBJ1-2 and V is TRBV28; 7 bases are shared with TRBD1. The junction had 6 bases not matched to a gene; V was cut back by 6 bases and J by 5 bases. The CDR3 runs to 13 residues. In germline, CDR1 is MDHEN, CDR2 SYDVKM. The CDR3 is CASSTGQLYGYTF. CDR3 in DNA: TGTGCCAGCAGCACGGGACAGCTTTATGGCTACACCTTC.

In its sample, this clonotype was seen many times. This chain connects TRBV20-1 to TRBJ1-2; the D is unclear. Germline lookup yields CDR1 DFQATT and CDR2 SNEGSKA (reference sequence). The CDR3 sequence is 16 residues long. V shed 5 bases and J shed 4 bases, with 23 bases lying between them. The CDR3 region is CSAVGRLFRKTYGYTF. Here the CDR3 DNA reads TGCAGTGCTGTGGGAAGGCTGTTTCGAAAGACCTATGGCTACACCTTC.

Comments on this clonotype: A much larger clone lies one base from this, so it may be a read error. V usage is TRBV11-1 and J usage is TRBJ1-2; no definite D call. The CDR3 spans 17 residues. CDR1 is SGHAT and CDR2 is FQDESV in the germline V gene (reference sequence). V shed 4 bases and J shed 4 bases, with 22 bases lying between them. Written as DNA, the CDR3 is TGTGCCAGCAGCTCTGGGTGTAAGGCTGGAAGGACCTATGGCTACACCTTC. It encodes CASSSGCKAGRTYGYTF.

Turning to this clonotype: Possible read error: a much larger clone is one base away. The chain has TRBV6-2 or TRBV6-3 and TRBJ1-2, with D possibly matching TRBD1 (6 bases). Trimming pared 2 bases from V and 4 bases from J, leaving 23 bases between. The germline gives CDR1 MNHEY, CDR2 SVGEGT. CDR3 length: 18 amino acids. The CDR3, as DNA: TGTGCCAGCAGTTACGATAGGGAACAGTGGGGGGCGAGCTATGGCTACACCTTC. This encodes CASSYDREQWGASYGYTF.

This clonotype was counted many times. The chain carries TRBV28 and TRBJ1-2; D might be TRBD1 (5 bases). CDR1 is MDHEN and CDR2 is SYDVKM in the germline V gene. The CDR3 totals 16 residues. V was shortened by 6 bases and J by 1 base, with 18 bases between the two germline ends. This CDR3 is CASSDSMGVGNYGYTF. DNA of the CDR3: TGTGCCAGCAGCGACAGTATGGGGGTTGGTAACTATGGCTACACCTTC.

This clonotype has just one count. Because it lacks the conserved phenylalanine or tryptophan at the end, this CDR3 is likely a read error. The chain employs TRBV5-1 and TRBJ2-1; 8 bases agree with TRBD2. CDR1 is SGHRS, CDR2 YFSETQ, per germline. CDR3 size: 17 residues. Unmatched junction bases numbered 11, after V lost 3 bases and J lost 3 bases. CDR3 DNA: TGCGCCAGCAGCTCCCCCACTATAAGCGGGAGCTACAATGAGCAGTTCCTC. It specifies CASSSPTISGSYNEQFL.

This clonotype appeared a few times. Germline is not matched at one junction end, which may reflect a read error. The chain uses TRBV12-3 or TRBV12-4 and TRBJ1-1, with a weak D call TRBD1 (6 bases). This CDR3 has 14 residues. The CDR3 nucleotides are TGTGTCAGCAGTACTTACAGGGTCCCCACTGAAGCTTTCTTT. It specifies CVSSTYRVPTEAFF.

This clonotype has just a few counts. The chain links TRBV7-9 to TRBJ2-3, with 8 bases identical to TRBD1. With 1 base clipped from V and 0 bases from J, the junction kept 3 bases outside the gene matches. CDR1 and CDR2 from the germline V gene are SEHNR and FQNEAQ (reference sequence). The CDR3 is made up of 16 amino acids. In nucleotides, the CDR3 is TGTGCCAGCAGCTTAGGACAGGGGCCCAGCACAGATACGCAGTATTTT. Translating it yields CASSLGQGPSTDTQYF. The full variable domain, rest sourced from reference TRBV7-9 and TRBJ2-3, is DTGVSQNPRHKITKRGQNVTFRCDPISEHNRLYWYRQTLGQGPEFLTYFQNEAQLEKSRLLSDRFSAERPKGSFSTLEIQRTEQGDSAMYLCASSLGQGPSTDTQYFGPGTRLTVL.